This T cell receptor (beta chain) comes out of a study of T cell repertoires in cytomegalovirus infection. Across the study: Indicated by public TCR beta signatures were CMV infection and matching HLA type. Study-wide points: Within the response measured ex vivo, HLA-C-restricted CMV-specific TCR beta clonotypes were dominant. People with CMV and the relevant HLA were identified by cumulative public TCR beta family frequency.

Trimming left V 6 bases short and J 1 base short, with 14 bases between. In germline, CDR1 is ENHRY, CDR2 SYGVKD. This CDR3 is built from 15 residues. As concerns this clonotype: Its target is unknown.

Via MiXCR, TCRdb re-called the reads, giving one row per CDR3 protein. The table lists 310,000 or so distinct CDR3 sequences, 25% of them singletons. This sequence was found in a human donor in good health (CMV status not recorded). Some clones in this sample may be carry-over from other donors' samples. The chain carries TRBV10-3 and TRBJ2-3; tentatively, D is TRBD2 (7 bases). The sequencing sample was made of PBMCs. CDR3 in DNA: TGTGCCATCAGCAAGGGGGGGGTTGGCACAGATACGCAGTATTTT. Translation: CAISKGGVGTDTQYF.